A selection of T cell receptor beta chains follows, all from one sample in a study of cytomegalovirus exposure and HLA in healthy donors. Measured with immunoSEQ multiplex PCR; TCRdb has only the in-frame clones, and not every one. The data contain 170,000 or so clones, under 80% of them singletons. The sample was PBMCs. These TCRs come from a woman aged 50 to 60 in good health and CMV-seropositive. Both conserved end residues are part of each CDR3. A D gene is named only where the DNA matches it firmly. Some rows mark clone size as missing; the rest say once, few, many or name a class of expanded clone.

NA,TRBJ1-2,TRBV10-3,NA,TGTGCCATCAGCCGTGGGGAGGGCGGGGATGGCTACACCTTC,CAISRGEGGDGYTF
few,TRBJ1-6,TRBV2,NA,TGTGCCAGCACCCCGAGCTCCTATAATTCACCCCTCCACTTT,CASTPSSYNSPLHF
few,TRBJ2-1,TRBV2,NA,TGTGCCAGCAGCGACTTGTACAATGAGCAGTTCTTC,CASSDLYNEQFF
NA,TRBJ2-7,TRBV9,NA,TGTGCCAGCAGCGTAGGGACAGCCCCCTACGAGCAGTACTTC,CASSVGTAPYEQYF
NA,TRBJ2-5,TRBV5-1,TRBD2,TGCGCCAGCAGCCCTACTAGCGGGGGCCAAGAGACCCAGTACTTC,CASSPTSGGQETQYF
NA,TRBJ2-7,TRBV7-2,NA,TGTGCCAGCAGCTTATTCAAGGGGGACGAGCAGTACTTC,CASSLFKGDEQYF
NA,TRBJ1-2,TRBV5-8,TRBD1,TGTGCCAGCAGCTTCCGGGGACAGGGATCGATTGGCTACACCTTC,CASSFRGQGSIGYTF
NA,TRBJ2-2,TRBV2,TRBD2,TGTGCCAGCAGTGAAACGGGGGGGCAATTTATCGGGGAGCTGTTTTTT,CASSETGGQFIGELFF
few,TRBJ2-5,TRBV9,TRBD1,TGTGCCAGCAGCGTGAATAGGGGGCGAGAGACCCAGTACTTC,CASSVNRGRETQYF
few,TRBJ2-3,TRBV7-9,NA,TGTGCCAGCAGCACTAGCACAGATACGCAGTATTTT,CASSTSTDTQYF
NA,TRBJ1-5,TRBV12-5,TRBD1,TGTGCTTGGGGACAGGGGTTCCAGCCCCAGCATTTT,CAWGQGFQPQHF
NA,TRBJ1-2,TRBV10-3,TRBD1,TGTGCCATCAGTGACACCCCGGGACAGGGGCAAGGCTACACCTTC,CAISDTPGQGQGYTF
once,TRBJ1-4,TRBV9,NA,TGTGCCAGCAGCGTAGCGCGGGGCGGTGATGAAAAACTGTTTTTT,CASSVARGGDEKLFF
NA,TRBJ2-6,TRBV5-1,NA,TGCGCCAGCAGCACTCAGGGCTCTGGGGCCAACGTCCTGACTTTC,CASSTQGSGANVLTF
once,TRBJ1-1,TRBV6-6,NA,TGTGCCAGCAGTCCCGTGAACACTGAAGCTTTCTTT,CASSPVNTEAFF
NA,TRBJ1-1,TRBV9,NA,TGTGCCAGCAGCGTAGGGGGGGAGGGCACTGAAGCTTTCTTT,CASSVGGEGTEAFF
few,TRBJ2-3,TRBV18,TRBD2,TGTGCCAGCTCAGCTAGCGGGGGCACAGATACGCAGTATTTT,CASSASGGTDTQYF
NA,TRBJ1-2,TRBV5-1,NA,TGCGCCAGCAGCTTAGACAGTAACTATGGCTACACCTTC,CASSLDSNYGYTF
NA,TRBJ2-2,TRBV18,NA,TGTGCCAGCTCACCACCTGTCCCAGGGAACACCGGGGAGCTGTTTTTT,CASSPPVPGNTGELFF
NA,TRBJ1-5,TRBV19,NA,TGTGCCAGTAACAGGGACCGTACTAGTCAGCCCCAGCATTTT,CASNRDRTSQPQHF
once,TRBJ2-3,TRBV5-1,NA,TGCGCCAGCAGCCTGGCCCGGGGGACAGATACGCAGTATTTT,CASSLARGTDTQYF
once,TRBJ1-6,TRBV5-8,NA,TGTGCCAGCAGCCTTCATCGCAGGGGTTCCTATAATTCACCCCTCCACTTT,CASSLHRRGSYNSPLHF
NA,TRBJ2-7,TRBV5-1,TRBD2,TGCGCCAGCAGCATCGGGACTAGCGGGTTGAGCTCCTACGAGCAGTACTTC,CASSIGTSGLSSYEQYF
once,TRBJ2-5,TRBV10-3,TRBD1,TGTGCCATCACGACAGGGGAAGGAGAGACCCAGTACTTC,CAITTGEGETQYF
NA,TRBJ2-1,TRBV9,NA,TGTGCCAGCAGCGTAGGGGCTCTGACCTACAATGAGCAGTTCTTC,CASSVGALTYNEQFF
NA,TRBJ2-7,TRBV30,TRBD2,TGTGCCTGGAGTGCTAGCGGGGGCTACGAGCAGTACTTC,CAWSASGGYEQYF
NA,TRBJ1-2,TRBV30,NA,TGTGCCTGGAGTATAAAAGGCCGGGTCTATGGCTACACCTTC,CAWSIKGRVYGYTF
NA,TRBJ1-4,TRBV7-9,NA,TGTGCCAGCAGCTTAAACCGAGGGTTTCGAACTTCGAATGAAAAACTGTTTTTT,CASSLNRGFRTSNEKLFF
NA,TRBJ1-1,TRBV29-1,NA,TGCAGCGTCGGACAGCGACTGAACACTGAAGCTTTCTTT,CSVGQRLNTEAFF
NA,TRBJ1-4,TRBV7-6,NA,TGTGCCAGCAGCCCGGGGAGGGGAAGTGAAAAACTGTTTTTT,CASSPGRGSEKLFF
NA,TRBJ1-3,TRBV6-1,NA,TGTGCCACCTCCTTTAGGGGCACTGGAAACACCATATATTTT,CATSFRGTGNTIYF
NA,TRBJ2-1,TRBV5-6,NA,TGTGCCAGCACCTATACAGGGTACAATGAGCAGTTCTTC,CASTYTGYNEQFF
few,TRBJ2-3,TRBV19,NA,TGTGCCAGTAGTATAGGAACGGGGGTTAGAGATACGCAGTATTTT,CASSIGTGVRDTQYF
NA,TRBJ2-5,TRBV18,TRBD2,TGTGCCAGCTCACCTAGCGGGGGACCCCAAGAGACCCAGTACTTC,CASSPSGGPQETQYF
NA,TRBJ1-4,TRBV30,NA,TGTGCCTGGAGTGGAGCGGCAGATTTGTTTTTT,CAWSGAADLFF
NA,TRBJ2-3,TRBV11-1,TRBD2,TGTGCCAGCAGCAGCGGGGTCTACACAGATACGCAGTATTTT,CASSSGVYTDTQYF
once,TRBJ2-2,TRBV5-4,NA,TGTGCCAGCAGCCCGACAGGGACTTTTCCCGGGGAGCTGTTTTTT,CASSPTGTFPGELFF
NA,TRBJ2-2,TRBV5-1,NA,TGCGCCAGCAGCTTCCAGGGAGGTTACACCGGGGAGCTGTTTTTT,CASSFQGGYTGELFF
NA,TRBJ1-3,TRBV2,TRBD1,TGTGCCAGCAGTGAGAGGACAGGGTGGGGTCCCTCTGGAAACACCATATATTTT,CASSERTGWGPSGNTIYF
few,TRBJ1-3,TRBV6-5,NA,TGTGCCAGCGGCCGGGATGCTGGAAACACCATATATTTT,CASGRDAGNTIYF
NA,TRBJ1-5,TRBV13,NA,TGTGCCAGCAGCTTAAGGGGGAGACCGGTTCATTTT,CASSLRGRPVHF
NA,TRBJ2-5,TRBV7-9,NA,TGTGCCAGCAGCTTTAGAGAAGAGACCCAGTACTTC,CASSFREETQYF
few,TRBJ1-5,TRBV30,NA,TGTGCCTGGAGTGTCGAGAGTAATCAGCCCCAGCATTTT,CAWSVESNQPQHF
NA,TRBJ1-1,TRBV4-1,NA,TGCGCCAGCAGCCCCTCCTCGGGCACTGAAGCTTTCTTT,CASSPSSGTEAFF
NA,TRBJ2-2,TRBV11-2,TRBD2,TGTGCCAGCAGCTCGACTAGCGGGGGAGCCGGGGAGCTGTTTTTT,CASSSTSGGAGELFF
NA,TRBJ1-1,TRBV2,NA,TGTGCCAGCAGGATGGGGGGGGCTGAAGCTTTCTTT,CASRMGGAEAFF
NA,TRBJ2-5,TRBV9,NA,TGTGCCAGCAGCGCCGCCTTGGGGGGGGCGTCGGCCCAGTACTTC,CASSAALGGASAQYF
NA,TRBJ2-2,TRBV4-1,NA,TGCGCCAGCAGCACAGAGGGCTACGCGAACACCGGGGAGCTGTTTTTT,CASSTEGYANTGELFF
NA,TRBJ2-3,TRBV10-3,NA,TGTGCCGTCGGGACTCCGCCAGATACGCAGTATTTT,CAVGTPPDTQYF
NA,TRBJ1-1,TRBV4-1,TRBD1,TGCGCCAGCAGCCCCAGGACAGGGGAGGACACTGAAGCTTTCTTT,CASSPRTGEDTEAFF
NA,TRBJ2-7,TRBV10-3,TRBD1,TGTGCCATCAGCTACGGACAGGGCGAGCAGTACTTC,CAISYGQGEQYF
NA,TRBJ1-2,TRBV30,NA,TGTGCCTCGACCGGTAGACAGGCGAACTATGGCTACACCTTC,CASTGRQANYGYTF
NA,TRBJ1-2,TRBV7-3,TRBD1,TGTGCCAGCAGCTTCAACAGGGGGAAGGGCTACACCTTC,CASSFNRGKGYTF